This is a list of T cell receptor beta chains from one sample in a study of cytomegalovirus exposure and HLA in healthy donors. Repertoires were generated with immunoSEQ multiplex PCR, while TCRdb's copy carries only in-frame clones and drops some. The data contain around 260,000 clones, under 90% of them singletons. The sequenced sample was PBMCs. The receptors shown here come from a girl aged 2 to 10 in good health and CMV-seronegative. Each CDR3 is given with its conserved first and last residue. A D gene is named only where the DNA matches it firmly. Size values are once, few and many counts, or a class for expanded clones, and some rows have none.

d_gene	abundance	j_gene	v_gene	CDR3aa	CDR3nt
.	.	TRBJ2-5	TRBV6-1	CASSGNRVQETQYF	TGTGCCAGCAGTGGGAACAGGGTCCAAGAGACCCAGTACTTC
TRBD1	once	TRBJ2-7	TRBV29-1	CSVKFRDRRAYEQHF	TGCAGCGTTAAATTTCGGGACAGGAGAGCCTACGAGCAGCACTTC
.	.	TRBJ2-1	TRBV9	CASSVGAGTYNEQFF	TGTGCCAGCAGCGTAGGGGCGGGTACCTACAATGAGCAGTTCTTC
.	.	TRBJ2-3	TRBV13	CASSRSRPVDTQYF	TGTGCCAGCAGCCGTAGCAGACCCGTAGATACGCAGTATTTT
.	.	TRBJ1-1	TRBV4-1	CASSQGKAGQKVTEAFF	TGCGCCAGCAGCCAAGGTAAGGCGGGGCAGAAGGTAACTGAAGCTTTCTTT
.	.	TRBJ2-3	TRBV5-1	CASSLAPGEDTQYF	TGCGCCAGCAGCTTGGCCCCAGGGGAGGATACGCAGTATTTT
TRBD2	.	TRBJ2-7	TRBV27	CASSPMTSGRVDYEQYF	TGTGCCAGCAGTCCGATGACTAGCGGGAGGGTCGACTACGAGCAGTACTTC
.	.	TRBJ1-5	TRBV5-5	CASSTGWGPYQPQHF	TGTGCCAGCAGCACGGGATGGGGGCCCTATCAGCCCCAGCATTTT
.	.	TRBJ2-2	TRBV19	CASSIVGGNTGELFF	TGTGCCAGTAGTATCGTGGGAGGGAACACCGGGGAGCTGTTTTTT
TRBD1	.	TRBJ1-2	TRBV5-4	CASSQTGGLRYTF	TGTGCCAGCAGCCAGACAGGGGGCCTACGCTACACCTTC
TRBD2	once	TRBJ2-3	TRBV30	CACRLAGGPDTQYF	TGTGCCTGTAGACTAGCGGGAGGGCCTGATACGCAGTATTTT
.	.	TRBJ2-7	TRBV18	CASSPLGLERSSYEQYF	TGTGCCAGCTCACCTCTTGGACTGGAAAGAAGCTCCTACGAGCAGTACTTC
TRBD1	.	TRBJ1-5	TRBV10-3	CAISEDRVVKHF	TGTGCCATCAGCGAGGACAGGGTGGTTAAGCATTTT
.	few	TRBJ1-5	TRBV12-5	CASGLSPQHF	TGTGCTAGTGGTTTGAGCCCCCAGCATTTT
TRBD1	.	TRBJ1-1	TRBV18	CASSLTGGLPRNTEAFF	TGTGCCAGCTCCCTGACAGGGGGCCTCCCAAGAAACACTGAAGCTTTCTTT
.	.	TRBJ2-1	TRBV4-1	CASSHRVINEQFF	TGCGCCAGCAGCCATAGAGTGATAAATGAGCAGTTCTTC
TRBD1	.	TRBJ1-5	TRBV28	CASSLTGKRNQPQHF	TGTGCCAGCAGTCTGACAGGGAAACGGAATCAGCCCCAGCATTTT
TRBD1	few	TRBJ2-5	TRBV28	CASSSPGQRGQETQYF	TGTGCCAGCAGTTCCCCGGGACAGCGAGGCCAAGAGACCCAGTACTTC
TRBD1	.	TRBJ1-2	TRBV7-9	CASNPQDRGDYGYTF	TGTGCCAGCAACCCTCAGGACAGGGGTGACTATGGCTACACCTTC
.	.	TRBJ2-7	TRBV29-1	CSVGVNLGDEQYF	TGCAGCGTTGGGGTTAATTTGGGCGACGAGCAGTACTTC
.	.	TRBJ2-5	TRBV5-1	CASSLAVQETQYF	TGCGCCAGCAGCTTGGCCGTCCAAGAGACCCAGTACTTC
TRBD1	.	TRBJ2-7	TRBV28	CASSLGAGQGPYEQYF	TGTGCCAGCAGTTTGGGGGCGGGACAGGGGCCCTACGAGCAGTACTTC
TRBD1	.	TRBJ2-7	TRBV5-1	CASSPRDRAYEQYF	TGCGCTAGCAGCCCCCGGGACAGGGCCTACGAGCAGTACTTC
.	.	TRBJ1-6	TRBV18	CASSPPTGGNSPLHF	TGTGCCAGCTCACCTCCAACCGGCGGGAATTCACCCCTCCACTTT
.	.	TRBJ1-2	TRBV7-3	CASSPGVGGSGYTF	TGTGCCAGCAGCCCGGGGGTAGGCGGGTCAGGCTACACCTTC
TRBD2	.	TRBJ2-1	TRBV4-2	CASSQDSTSGSHEQFF	TGTGCCAGCAGCCAAGATTCGACTAGCGGGAGTCATGAGCAGTTCTTC
.	.	TRBJ2-7	TRBV6-6	CASSPRWAVASYEQYF	TGTGCCAGCAGCCCCCGATGGGCCGTAGCGTCCTACGAGCAGTACTTC
TRBD1	.	TRBJ1-1	TRBV11-2	CASSLDMTGPVTEAFF	TGTGCCAGCAGCTTAGATATGACAGGGCCAGTCACTGAAGCTTTCTTT
TRBD1	.	TRBJ2-7	TRBV7-9	CASSDRANYEQYF	TGTGCCAGCAGCGACAGGGCCAACTACGAGCAGTACTTC
.	once	TRBJ1-4	TRBV29-1	CSVVGDVIGEKLFF	TGCAGCGTTGTCGGGGATGTAATTGGTGAAAAACTGTTTTTT
.	.	TRBJ2-7	TRBV7-9	CASSPGVPYEQYF	TGTGCCAGCAGCCCTGGAGTGCCCTACGAGCAGTACTTC
TRBD1	once	TRBJ2-7	TRBV2	CASTEPTGGTYEQYF	TGTGCCAGCACTGAACCGACAGGGGGCACCTACGAGCAGTACTTC
.	.	TRBJ1-4	TRBV28	CASSREATNEKLFF	TGTGCCAGCAGCAGGGAAGCCACTAATGAAAAACTGTTTTTT
TRBD2	.	TRBJ2-7	TRBV19	CASTFSGGDREQYF	TGTGCCAGTACTTTTAGCGGGGGGGATCGCGAGCAGTACTTC
.	once	TRBJ1-3	TRBV7-9	CASSPRGGHLSSGNTIYF	TGTGCCAGCAGCCCTAGGGGGGGGCACTTGAGCTCTGGAAACACCATATATTTT
TRBD1	once	TRBJ1-2	TRBV27	CASSAPGQGFYGYTF	TGTGCCAGCAGTGCTCCGGGACAGGGATTCTATGGCTACACCTTC
TRBD2	.	TRBJ2-2	TRBV9	CASSGFSGGTGELFF	TGTGCCAGCAGCGGTTTTTCGGGGGGTACCGGGGAGCTGTTTTTT
TRBD2	.	TRBJ2-7	TRBV30	CAWSVPETSGTYEQYF	TGTGCCTGGAGTGTACCCGAGACTAGCGGAACCTACGAGCAGTACTTC
.	.	TRBJ2-1	TRBV10-3	CAIRGGLGEQFF	TGTGCCATCAGGGGGGGACTTGGAGAGCAGTTCTTC
.	.	TRBJ2-7	TRBV7-2	CASSPVDWSYEQYF	TGTGCCAGCAGCCCCGTCGACTGGTCCTACGAGCAGTACTTC
.	.	TRBJ1-1	TRBV10-3	CAISETRGTEAFF	TGTGCCATCAGTGAAACCCGGGGGACTGAAGCTTTCTTT
.	.	TRBJ2-7	TRBV4-2	CASSQEIVGSHEQYF	TGTGCCAGCAGCCAAGAAATAGTAGGTAGCCACGAGCAGTACTTC
TRBD1	.	TRBJ2-2	TRBV19	CASSIQGAGTGELFF	TGTGCCAGTAGTATACAGGGGGCGGGCACCGGGGAGCTGTTTTTT
.	few	TRBJ2-1	TRBV5-1	CASSLGQKLYNEQFF	TGCGCCAGCAGCTTGGGACAGAAATTATACAATGAGCAGTTCTTC
.	.	TRBJ2-1	TRBV10-3	CAIKTGKSGDEQFF	TGTGCCATCAAGACAGGCAAGTCTGGGGATGAGCAGTTCTTC
TRBD1	.	TRBJ1-2	TRBV20-1	CSAGQGSGYTF	TGCAGTGCCGGACAGGGTAGTGGCTACACCTTC
.	.	TRBJ2-7	TRBV6-1	CASSERVSYSYEQYF	TGTGCCAGCAGTGAACGTGTGAGTTACTCCTACGAGCAGTACTTC
TRBD2	.	TRBJ2-1	TRBV5-4	CASSFFNRWEGFGNEQFF	TGTGCCAGCAGCTTTTTTAACCGTTGGGAGGGGTTCGGCAATGAGCAGTTCTTC
TRBD2	.	TRBJ2-5	TRBV6-1	CASSELGLAGETQYF	TGTGCCAGCAGTGAACTGGGACTAGCGGGTGAGACCCAGTACTTC
TRBD1	.	TRBJ1-4	TRBV30	CAWSPGQATNEKLFF	TGTGCCTGGAGCCCCGGACAGGCAACTAATGAAAAACTGTTTTTT
.	.	TRBJ2-7	TRBV28	CASSLLGRARPYEQYF	TGTGCCAGCAGTTTATTAGGCAGGGCACGGCCGTACGAGCAGTACTTC
.	.	TRBJ1-1	TRBV5-1	CASPPSVTRGSEKNTEAFF	TGCGCCAGCCCCCCCAGTGTTACGAGGGGGTCTGAGAAAAACACTGAAGCTTTCTTT
.	.	TRBJ1-1	TRBV5-4	CASSLEGLAEAFF	TGTGCCAGCAGCTTGGAGGGGCTGGCTGAAGCTTTCTTT
TRBD1	once	TRBJ2-3	TRBV11-2	CASSFSPGTGGADTQYF	TGTGCCAGCAGCTTTTCCCCCGGGACAGGGGGCGCAGATACGCAGTATTTT
.	.	TRBJ1-6	TRBV6-1	CATRGGRSPLHF	TGTGCGACTCGGGGAGGTCGTTCACCCCTCCACTTT
TRBD1	once	TRBJ1-3	TRBV9	CASSVGQGIQAGNTIYF	TGTGCCAGCAGCGTAGGACAGGGGATTCAAGCTGGAAACACCATATATTTT
.	.	TRBJ2-7	TRBV5-1	CASSLRGSEQYF	TGCGCCAGCAGCTTGAGGGGCTCCGAGCAGTACTTC
TRBD1	.	TRBJ1-4	TRBV28	CASSLINRGQREKLFF	TGTGCCAGCAGTCTCATAAACAGGGGCCAGAGAGAAAAACTGTTTTTT